The 20 T cell receptor beta chains listed next were all sequenced from one sample in a study of siplizumab effects on memory and regulatory T cells. The repertoire was sequenced with immunoSEQ multiplex PCR; TCRdb's copy has only in-frame clones and lacks some. Of tens of thousands of clones listed, over 80% are singletons. Sequenced sample: memory CD4+ T cells sorted from blood. The receptor set was obtained from a human donor in good health.

This clone was seen more than once but under ten times. The rearrangement joins TRBV20-1 to TRBJ2-7, with a weak D call TRBD1 (5 bases). The CDR3 totals 11 residues. Deletions cut 6 bases from V and 7 bases from J, with 13 bases between. CDR1 is DFQATT, CDR2 SNEGSKA, per germline (reference sequence). CDR3 nucleotide sequence: TGCAGTGCAGGACCTCCAGGGGAGCAGTACTTC. Translation gives CSAGPPGEQYF.

This clone was seen just once. The rearrangement joins TRBV6-1 to TRBJ2-7; 7 bases map to TRBD2. J gave up 2 bases and V 3 bases, and 10 bases lay outside the gene matches. CDR3 length equals 16 residues. Germline assignment: CDR1 MNHNS and CDR2 SASEGT. The CDR3 DNA follows: TGTGCCAGCAGTGACCCTAGCGGAATAAACCCCTACGAGCAGTACTTC. Translating gives CASSDPSGINPYEQYF.

This clone was picked up a small number of times. CDR3 sequence: CASSHRGRHAEQYF. The CDR3, as DNA: TGCGCCAGCAGCCATCGGGGGCGCCATGCCGAGCAGTACTTC. The V gene is TRBV4-1, the J gene TRBJ2-7; D is perhaps TRBD1 or TRBD2 (6 bases each). Germline lookup yields CDR1 MGHRA and CDR2 YSYEKL. Deletions cut 3 bases from V and 6 bases from J, with 15 bases between. The CDR3 runs to 14 residues.

The chain has TRBV20-1 and TRBJ2-7; D remains ambiguous. Trimming pared 2 bases from V and 6 bases from J, leaving 8 bases between. This CDR3 is 11 amino acids long. Germline CDR1 reads DFQATT; CDR2 reads SNEGSKA (reference sequence). CDR3 region: CSARFAPEQYF. The CDR3 DNA follows: TGCAGTGCTAGATTTGCGCCCGAGCAGTACTTC.

The chain uses TRBV6-5 and TRBJ1-6; D perhaps matches TRBD1 (6 bases). This CDR3 contains 15 residues. Per the germline V gene, CDR1 is MNHEY and CDR2 is SVGAGI. Trimming cost V 2 bases and J 7 bases, with 12 bases left between them. CDR3 sequence reads: CASSYQQGLNSPLHF. DNA of the CDR3: TGTGCCAGCAGTTACCAACAGGGTCTCAATTCACCCCTCCACTTT.

This chain joins TRBV5-4 and TRBJ2-4; no definite D call. The germline gives CDR1 SGHNT, CDR2 YYREEE (reference sequence). There are 15 residues in the CDR3. The V and J ends lost 2 bases and 0 bases respectively, with 9 bases between them. CDR3 bases: TGTGCCAGCAGCTTAATCGATATAGCCAAAAACATTCAGTACTTC. This translates into CASSLIDIAKNIQYF.

This chain uses TRBV7-9 with TRBJ1-3, with 10 nucleotides matching TRBD1. Per germline, CDR1 SEHNR and CDR2 FQNEAQ (reference sequence). V trimming: 4 bases; J trimming: 2 bases; junction bases outside the gene matches: 2. This CDR3 spans 15 amino acids. CDR3 nucleotide sequence: TGTGCCAGCAGCTCGGGACAGGGGCCTGGAAACACCATATATTTT. It specifies CASSSGQGPGNTIYF.

The chain joins TRBV4-1 to TRBJ1-2; TRBD1 might be the D (5 bases). CDR1 and CDR2 from the germline V gene are MGHRA and YSYEKL. Trimming shortened V by 1 base and J by 6 bases, and 15 bases separated the two germline ends. This CDR3 is built from 15 residues. CDR3 sequence reads: CASSQVPQDYNGYTF. CDR3 nucleotides: TGCGCCAGCAGCCAAGTACCACAGGACTATAATGGCTACACCTTC.

The chain carries TRBV6-1 and TRBJ2-5; unclear D gene. The V and J ends lost 7 bases and 1 base respectively, with 16 bases between them. Germline V gives CDR1 MNHNS, CDR2 SASEGT. This CDR3 is 15 amino acids long. As DNA, the CDR3 is TGTGCCAGCACCCTCCCCGAAGCCCTCCAAGAGACCCAGTACTTC. Translation gives CASTLPEALQETQYF.

This chain uses TRBV6-1 with TRBJ1-6; no definite D call. The CDR3 has 11 amino acids. V lost 7 bases, J lost 9 bases, and 7 bases lay in between. From germline, CDR1 is MNHNS and CDR2 SASEGT. The CDR3 region has the DNA TGTGCCAGCACGACATTTTCACCCCTCCACTTT. It yields the protein CASTTFSPLHF.

This chain connects TRBV2 to TRBJ1-1; D unclear. V was cut by 6 bases and J by 10 bases, with 15 bases left in between. Germline CDR1 reads SNHLY; CDR2 reads FYNNEI. The CDR3 is 12 residues long. CDR3 protein: CASRGDYRGAFF. In nucleotides, the CDR3 is TGTGCCAGCAGAGGAGATTACAGAGGAGCTTTCTTT.

The chain links TRBV19 to TRBJ1-4; the match to TRBD1 covers 7 bases. The CDR3 length is 14 residues. Losses at the gene ends were 6 bases for V and 4 bases for J; bases not matched to a gene: 5. Germline V gene data show CDR1 as LNHDA and CDR2 as SQIVND (reference sequence). The CDR3 region is CASSPDRNNEKLFF. CDR3 sequence (DNA): TGTGCCAGTAGCCCGGACAGGAATAATGAAAAACTGTTTTTT. Combining the CDR3 with reference TRBV19 and TRBJ1-4 gives the whole variable domain DGGITQSPKYLFRKEGQNVTLSCEQNLNHDAMYWYRQDPGQGLRLIYYSQIVNDFQKGDIAEGYSVSREKKESFPLTVTSAQKNPTAFYLCASSPDRNNEKLFFGSGTQLSVL.

V usage is TRBV2 and J usage is TRBJ2-1, with D unclear. The germline gives CDR1 SNHLY, CDR2 FYNNEI. This CDR3 comprises 13 residues. The CDR3 coding sequence is TGTGCGACTGGCGTCTACCTCCACAATGAGCAGTTCTTC. Translating gives CATGVYLHNEQFF. The variable domain in full, completed from reference TRBV2 and TRBJ2-1, reads EPEVTQTPSHQVTQMGQEVILRCVPISNHLYFYWYRQILGQKVEFLVSFYNNEISEKSEIFDDQFSVERPDGSNFTLKIRSTKLEDSAMYFCATGVYLHNEQFFGPGTRLTVL.

J is TRBJ2-3 and V is TRBV5-4; D is perhaps TRBD2 (6 bases). CDR1 and CDR2 (germline): SGHNT, YYREEE (reference sequence). V was trimmed by 2 bases and J by 5 bases, leaving 15 bases between them. This CDR3 is 15 amino acids long. The CDR3: CASSFERLGGDTQYF. The CDR3, as DNA: TGTGCCAGCAGCTTCGAGAGGCTCGGGGGAGATACGCAGTATTTT.

This chain uses TRBV19 with TRBJ2-4; D is uncertain. Germline values: CDR1 LNHDA, CDR2 SQIVND (reference sequence). The ends were cut back, 3 bases at V and 0 bases at J, with 9 bases in the middle. This CDR3 has 15 amino acids. The CDR3 protein is CASSIGVLAKNIQYF. Here the CDR3 DNA reads TGTGCCAGTAGTATCGGCGTTCTAGCCAAAAACATTCAGTACTTC.

This sequence joins TRBV27 and TRBJ2-7; a possible D gene is TRBD1 (6 bases). Trimming cost V 1 base and J 2 bases, with 12 bases left between them. CDR3 length equals 15 residues. CDR1 and CDR2 (germline): MNHEY, SMNVEV (reference sequence). The CDR3 DNA reads TGTGCCAGCAGTTTATGGGGGCAGACCCCCTACGAGCAGTACTTC. Protein sequence: CASSLWGQTPYEQYF.

This clone appeared once. This chain connects TRBV7-8 to TRBJ1-2; the D gene is possibly TRBD1 (5 bases). The CDR3 contains 15 residues. The germline V and J ends were trimmed by 5 bases and 5 bases, with 18 bases remaining between them. Looked up from germline, CDR1 is SGHVS and CDR2 is FQNEAQ. The CDR3 sequence is CASSPRPQGGYGYTF. The CDR3 DNA reads TGTGCCAGCAGCCCCCGTCCCCAGGGTGGGTATGGCTACACCTTC.

V gene TRBV29-1 combines with J gene TRBJ2-3, with TRBD2 matching 7 bases. Germline V lookup: CDR1 SQVTM, CDR2 ANQGSEA. This CDR3 spans 13 amino acids. The J segment lost 2 bases and the V segment lost 6 bases, leaving 5 bases of the junction unmatched. The CDR3 reads CSVDSGLTDTQYF. CDR3 nucleotides: TGCAGCGTCGATAGCGGGCTCACAGATACGCAGTATTTT.

This clone was counted only a few times. V and J are TRBV7-9 and TRBJ2-5; no clear D. Germline CDR1 reads SEHNR; CDR2 reads FQNEAQ (reference sequence). Trimming left V 1 base short and J 9 bases short, with 12 bases between. The CDR3 contains 13 residues. CDR3 protein: CASSLVGLVPQYF. The CDR3 nucleotides are TGTGCCAGCAGCTTAGTGGGGTTGGTTCCCCAGTACTTC. Together with reference TRBV7-9 and TRBJ2-5, the CDR3 gives the full variable domain: DTGVSQNPRHKITKRGQNVTFRCDPISEHNRLYWYRQTLGQGPEFLTYFQNEAQLEKSRLLSDRFSAERPKGSFSTLEIQRTEQGDSAMYLCASSLVGLVPQYFGPGTRLLVL.

The chain employs TRBV5-1 and TRBJ1-2; 8 bases line up with TRBD1. Germline V gene lookup returns CDR1 SGHRS and CDR2 YFSETQ. The CDR3 sequence is 14 residues long. With 0 bases clipped from V and 8 bases from J, the junction kept 6 bases outside the gene matches. Here the CDR3 DNA reads TGCGCCAGCAGCTTGGGCGGACAGGGAATAGGCTACACCTTC. This gives the protein CASSLGGQGIGYTF.